Reported below is one TCR beta chain. The assay was immunoSEQ multiplex PCR, and TCRdb's table has in-frame clones only and misses some. The table has around 67,000 clones, 92% seen once. The germline V gene encodes CDR1 MDHEN and CDR2 SYDVKM. This CDR3 comprises 14 residues. Trimming removed 8 bases at V and 5 bases at J, with 15 bases between. This entry is derived from a study of T cell changes during pregnancy in multiple sclerosis. The V call is TRBV28, the J call TRBJ1-4, with D uncertain. The receptor comes from a female donor with multiple sclerosis, enrolled in a pregnancy study. This specimen was peripheral blood, taken in the first trimester of pregnancy. The CDR3 sequence: CASRSGLTNEKLFF. The CDR3 nucleotides read TGTGCCAGCCGCTCCGGACTGACAAATGAAAAACTGTTTTTT. Drawing the rest from reference TRBV28 and TRBJ1-4, the complete variable domain is DVKVTQSSRYLVKRTGEKVFLECVQDMDHENMFWYRQDPGLGLRLIYFSYDVKMKEKGDIPEGYSVSREKKERFSLILESASTNQTSMYLCASRSGLTNEKLFFGSGTQLSVL.